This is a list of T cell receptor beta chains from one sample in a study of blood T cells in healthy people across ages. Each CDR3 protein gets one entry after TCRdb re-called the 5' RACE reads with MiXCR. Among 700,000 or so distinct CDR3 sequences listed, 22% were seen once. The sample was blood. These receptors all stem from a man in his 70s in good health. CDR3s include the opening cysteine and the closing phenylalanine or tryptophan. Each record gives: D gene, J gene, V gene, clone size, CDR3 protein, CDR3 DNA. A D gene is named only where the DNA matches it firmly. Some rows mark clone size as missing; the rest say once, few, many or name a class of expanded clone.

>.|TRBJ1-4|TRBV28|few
CASSSSRAGLTNEKLFF
TGTGCCAGCAGTTCCAGCCGGGCGGGGCTCACTAATGAAAAACTGTTTTTT
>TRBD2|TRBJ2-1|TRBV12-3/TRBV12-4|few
CASRQTSGSYNEQFF
TGTGCCAGCAGGCAAACTAGCGGGAGCTACAATGAGCAGTTCTTC
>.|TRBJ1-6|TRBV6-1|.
CASIPTGSGNSPLHF
TGTGCCAGCATTCCTACAGGGTCTGGTAATTCACCCCTCCACTTT
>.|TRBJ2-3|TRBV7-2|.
CASSLLLADTDTQYF
TGTGCCAGCAGCTTATTACTAGCAGATACAGATACGCAGTATTTT
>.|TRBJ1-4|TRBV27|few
CASQAGGALNEKLFF
TGTGCCTCCCAGGCTGGGGGGGCCTTAAATGAAAAACTGTTTTTT
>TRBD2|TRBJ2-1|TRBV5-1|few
CASSLGTSGLHNEQFF
TGCGCCAGCAGCTTAGGTACTAGCGGTCTTCACAATGAGCAGTTCTTC
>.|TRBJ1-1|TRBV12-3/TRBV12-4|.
CASSSIYQTQQAFF
TGTGCCAGCAGTTCCATCTACCAGACCCAACAAGCTTTCTTT
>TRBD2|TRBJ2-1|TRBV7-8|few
CASSVGLAGEQFF
TGTGCCAGCAGCGTTGGACTAGCGGGTGAGCAGTTCTTC
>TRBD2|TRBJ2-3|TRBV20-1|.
CSGTAGAFTDTQYF
TGCAGTGGTACAGCGGGGGCCTTCACAGATACGCAGTATTTT
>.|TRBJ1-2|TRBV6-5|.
CASSGGITGNYGYTF
TGTGCCAGCAGTGGGGGGATAACAGGGAACTATGGCTACACCTTC
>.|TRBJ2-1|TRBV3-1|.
CASSQDLSYNEQFF
TGTGCCAGCAGCCAAGATTTGAGCTACAATGAGCAGTTCTTC
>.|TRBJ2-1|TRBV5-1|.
CASSLEQSEYNEQFF
TGCGCCAGCAGCTTGGAGCAGTCGGAATACAATGAGCAGTTCTTC
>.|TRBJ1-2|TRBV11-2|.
CASSVIGGYGYTF
TGTGCCAGCAGCGTTATAGGAGGCTATGGCTACACCTTC
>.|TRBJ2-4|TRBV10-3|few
CAISVDAENIQYF
TGTGCCATCAGTGTGGACGCGGAAAACATTCAGTACTTC
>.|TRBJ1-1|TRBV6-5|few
CASSAHLNTEAFF
TGTGCCAGCAGCGCACACCTGAACACTGAAGCTTTCTTT
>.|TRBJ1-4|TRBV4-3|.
CASSQVAGQAKLFF
TGCGCCAGCAGCCAAGTGGCAGGGCAGGCAAAACTGTTTTTT
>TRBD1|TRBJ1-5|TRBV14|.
CASSQGRGLEQPQHF
TGTGCCAGCAGCCAGGGCAGGGGGCTAGAGCAGCCCCAGCATTTT
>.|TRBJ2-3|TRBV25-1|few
CASSDPLDSTDTQYF
TGTGCCAGCAGTGACCCCCTTGACAGCACAGATACGCAGTATTTT
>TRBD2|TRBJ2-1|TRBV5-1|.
CASSLGVLAGYNEQFF
TGCGCCAGCAGCCTTGGTGTTTTAGCGGGGTACAATGAGCAGTTCTTC
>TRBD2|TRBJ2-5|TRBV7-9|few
CASSLGHGTSGIETQYF
TGTGCCAGCAGCTTAGGGCACGGGACTAGCGGGATTGAGACCCAGTACTTC
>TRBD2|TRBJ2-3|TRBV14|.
CASSDSSGGNLNTQYF
TGTGCCAGCAGCGACAGTAGCGGGGGGAATCTCAATACGCAGTATTTT
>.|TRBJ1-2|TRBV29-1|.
CSVAALLNYGYTF
TGCAGCGTTGCGGCACTCCTTAACTATGGCTACACCTTC
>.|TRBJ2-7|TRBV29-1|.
CSVVGGSTYEQYF
TGCAGCGTTGTGGGGGGCTCAACCTACGAGCAGTACTTC
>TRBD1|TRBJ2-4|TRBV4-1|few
CASSQASRDRVSYIQYF
TGCGCCAGCAGCCAAGCCTCCCGGGACAGGGTTTCATACATTCAGTACTTC
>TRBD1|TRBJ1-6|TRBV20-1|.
CSAPQGANNNSPLHF
TGCAGTGCTCCACAGGGGGCGAACAATAATTCACCCCTCCACTTT
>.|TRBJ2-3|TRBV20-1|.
CSARYGPAGDTQYF
TGCAGTGCTAGGTACGGACCGGCGGGTGATACGCAGTATTTT
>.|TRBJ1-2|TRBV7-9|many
CASSLGTTAGYTF
TGTGCCAGCAGCTTAGGGACGACAGCGGGCTACACCTTC
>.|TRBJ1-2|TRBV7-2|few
CASSSQSGQGSGYTF
TGTGCCAGCAGCTCCCAATCGGGGCAGGGATCTGGCTACACCTTC
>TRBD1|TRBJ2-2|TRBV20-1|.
CSAGPTGYTGELFF
TGCAGTGCTGGCCCGACAGGGTACACCGGGGAGCTGTTTTTT
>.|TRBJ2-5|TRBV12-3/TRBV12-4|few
CASSLGGVAETQYF
TGTGCCAGCAGTTTGGGTGGGGTGGCAGAGACCCAGTACTTC
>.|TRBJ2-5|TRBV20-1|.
CSARVVTQYF
TGCAGTGCTAGAGTAGTGACCCAGTACTTC
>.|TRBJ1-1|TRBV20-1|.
CSARYSEMNTEAFF
TGCAGTGCTAGATACAGCGAGATGAACACTGAAGCTTTCTTT
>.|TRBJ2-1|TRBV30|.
CAWSLGDGHNEQFF
TGTGCCTGGAGTCTCGGGGACGGTCACAATGAGCAGTTCTTC
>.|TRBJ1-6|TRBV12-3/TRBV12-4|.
CASSLSGRYSPLQF
TGTGCCAGCAGTTTATCAGGGAGGTATTCACCCCTCCAATTT
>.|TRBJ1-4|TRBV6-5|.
CASTRRGRDEKLFF
TGTGCCAGCACCCGACGGGGAAGGGATGAAAAACTGTTTTTT
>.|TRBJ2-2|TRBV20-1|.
CSARDHGGWGELFF
TGCAGTGCTAGAGATCATGGCGGTTGGGGGGAGCTGTTTTTT
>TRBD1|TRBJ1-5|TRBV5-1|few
CASSPGTVNSNQPQHF
TGCGCCAGCAGCCCGGGGACAGTCAATAGCAATCAGCCCCAGCATTTT
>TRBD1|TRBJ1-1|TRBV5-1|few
CASSTDRVGSTEAFF
TGCGCCAGCAGCACGGACAGGGTTGGGAGCACTGAAGCTTTCTTT
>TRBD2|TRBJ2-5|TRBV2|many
CASRLAGEVTQYF
TGTGCCAGCAGACTAGCGGGAGAGGTGACCCAGTACTTC
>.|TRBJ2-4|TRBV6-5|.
CASSSRQTLAKNIQYF
TGTGCCAGCAGTTCCCGACAGACACTAGCCAAAAACATTCAGTACTTC
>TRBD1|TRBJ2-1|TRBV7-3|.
CASSSTGGKFHEQFF
TGTGCCAGCAGCTCCACAGGGGGAAAATTCCATGAGCAGTTCTTC
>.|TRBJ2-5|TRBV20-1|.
CSARKAQETQYF
TGCAGTGCTAGAAAGGCCCAAGAGACCCAGTACTTC
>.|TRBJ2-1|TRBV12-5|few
CASALVDEQFF
TGTGCTAGTGCCCTGGTCGATGAGCAGTTCTTC
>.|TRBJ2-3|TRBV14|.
CASSPYLERTDTQYF
TGTGCCAGCAGCCCATACCTGGAGAGAACGGATACGCAGTATTTT
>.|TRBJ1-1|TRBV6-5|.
CASSYSRRFEAFF
TGTGCCAGCAGTTACTCCCGGAGGTTTGAAGCTTTCTTT
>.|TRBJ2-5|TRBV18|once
CASSPSGDLGTQYF
TGTGCCAGCTCACCATCCGGTGATCTAGGGACCCAGTACTTC
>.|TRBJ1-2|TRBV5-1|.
CASSYGYAF
TGCGCCAGCAGCTATGGCTACGCCTTC
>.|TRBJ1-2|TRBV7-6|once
CASSTSAGGIYGYTF
TGTGCCAGCAGCACCTCGGCGGGGGGGATCTATGGCTACACCTTC